The rows below give T cell receptor beta chains drawn from one sample of a study of early T cells in non-severe SARS-CoV-2 infection. TCRdb ran MiXCR on the 5' RACE reads and lists one entry per CDR3 protein. The sample consists of under 95,000 distinct CDR3 sequences, 14% to 15% of them appearing once. The sequenced sample was whole blood. These TCRs come from an adult who was a healthcare worker with PCR-confirmed SARS-CoV-2 infection or an uninfected control (not recorded which). Both conserved end residues are part of each CDR3. The order of the fields is V gene, J gene, CDR3 protein.

v_call: TRBV11-2; j_call: TRBJ1-1; cdr3_aa: CASRVTMNTEAFF
v_call: TRBV5-6; j_call: TRBJ2-7; cdr3_aa: CASSSGLAGGAQYF
v_call: TRBV19; j_call: TRBJ2-1; cdr3_aa: CASSISGRWYNEQFF
v_call: TRBV6-5; j_call: TRBJ2-1; cdr3_aa: CASSQVSEREDIRYNEQFF
v_call: TRBV5-4; j_call: TRBJ2-7; cdr3_aa: CASSLWRPNLERDEQYF
v_call: TRBV15; j_call: TRBJ2-1; cdr3_aa: CATSRLPDNEQFF
v_call: TRBV9; j_call: TRBJ1-6; cdr3_aa: CASSLTPSSPLHF
v_call: TRBV7-2; j_call: TRBJ1-1; cdr3_aa: CASSLARYTEAFF
v_call: TRBV11-2; j_call: TRBJ2-2; cdr3_aa: CAGSPGVATNTGELFF
v_call: TRBV24-1; j_call: TRBJ2-2; cdr3_aa: CAGRWQHTGELFF
v_call: TRBV30; j_call: TRBJ1-1; cdr3_aa: CAWSGAGAEAFF
v_call: TRBV28; j_call: TRBJ1-4; cdr3_aa: CASSYRDINEKLFF
v_call: TRBV5-4; j_call: TRBJ2-4; cdr3_aa: CASSPDLDLAKNIQYF
v_call: TRBV28; j_call: TRBJ1-6; cdr3_aa: CASSESKGLGSYNSPLHF
v_call: TRBV5-7; j_call: TRBJ1-4; cdr3_aa: CASSLRGIEKLFF
v_call: TRBV11-1; j_call: TRBJ2-1; cdr3_aa: CASSHRDNEQFF
v_call: TRBV6-5; j_call: TRBJ1-6; cdr3_aa: CASSSLRGSPLHF
v_call: TRBV2; j_call: TRBJ2-7; cdr3_aa: CASSDGRTSYEQYF
v_call: TRBV7-6; j_call: TRBJ2-1; cdr3_aa: CASSPGVARYNEQFF
v_call: TRBV7-2; j_call: TRBJ2-6; cdr3_aa: CASSLSRTSGANVLTF
v_call: TRBV4-1; j_call: TRBJ2-1; cdr3_aa: CASSITTSQGGSYNEQFF
v_call: TRBV7-9; j_call: TRBJ2-7; cdr3_aa: CASRLDRGSYEQYF
v_call: TRBV20-1; j_call: TRBJ1-4; cdr3_aa: CSDGGGTNEKLFF
v_call: TRBV12-3/TRBV12-4; j_call: TRBJ2-1; cdr3_aa: CASSLGMGRERNEQFF
v_call: TRBV3-1; j_call: TRBJ2-7; cdr3_aa: CASSQAEGPYEQYF
v_call: TRBV28; j_call: TRBJ2-4; cdr3_aa: CASSFMYQPYKNIQYF
v_call: TRBV12-3/TRBV12-4; j_call: TRBJ2-7; cdr3_aa: CASSLDSLRSEQYF
v_call: TRBV12-3/TRBV12-4; j_call: TRBJ2-1; cdr3_aa: CASSPQGQDEQFF
v_call: TRBV11-2; j_call: TRBJ2-3; cdr3_aa: CASSLTSDTQYF
v_call: TRBV9; j_call: TRBJ2-1; cdr3_aa: CASSVGSGFSYNEQFF
v_call: TRBV19; j_call: TRBJ2-1; cdr3_aa: CASTPTSGRNEQFF
v_call: TRBV20-1; j_call: TRBJ1-1; cdr3_aa: CSARSQVANTEAFF
v_call: TRBV7-9; j_call: TRBJ2-3; cdr3_aa: CASSLGQASPDTQYF
v_call: TRBV24-1; j_call: TRBJ1-5; cdr3_aa: CATSEEDRFRPQHF
v_call: TRBV15; j_call: TRBJ2-7; cdr3_aa: CATTHLGGGLYEQYF
v_call: TRBV11-2; j_call: TRBJ2-1; cdr3_aa: CASSLDRSVEQFF
v_call: TRBV10-1; j_call: TRBJ1-3; cdr3_aa: CASSESTGRSENTIYF
v_call: TRBV2; j_call: TRBJ1-6; cdr3_aa: CASSGTDPNNSPLHF
v_call: TRBV24-1; j_call: TRBJ1-5; cdr3_aa: CATSGTGRYQPQHF
v_call: TRBV28; j_call: TRBJ2-1; cdr3_aa: CALGASGRNEQFF
v_call: TRBV7-9; j_call: TRBJ2-6; cdr3_aa: CASSFTSPGPPGANVLTF
v_call: TRBV9; j_call: TRBJ2-1; cdr3_aa: CASSVTAYEQFF
v_call: TRBV4-1; j_call: TRBJ1-1; cdr3_aa: CASSQEVNRNTEAFF
v_call: TRBV6-6; j_call: TRBJ2-3; cdr3_aa: CASTVWGRTDTQYF
v_call: TRBV3-1; j_call: TRBJ2-7; cdr3_aa: CASSQDSTSGSYEQYF
v_call: TRBV20-1; j_call: TRBJ2-7; cdr3_aa: CSARDTGLYEQYF
v_call: TRBV28; j_call: TRBJ2-1; cdr3_aa: CATSGSSYNEQFF
v_call: TRBV10-2; j_call: TRBJ2-7; cdr3_aa: CASSELSRGLVGYEQYF
v_call: TRBV6-5; j_call: TRBJ2-3; cdr3_aa: CASSFSIMRNTDTQYF
v_call: TRBV2; j_call: TRBJ2-3; cdr3_aa: CASSELAGVVDTQYF
v_call: TRBV29-1; j_call: TRBJ2-1; cdr3_aa: CSVGGANEQFF
v_call: TRBV15; j_call: TRBJ2-1; cdr3_aa: CATSPGTSGSLNEQFF
v_call: TRBV7-2; j_call: TRBJ2-7; cdr3_aa: CASSRQGGSSYEQYF
v_call: TRBV20-1; j_call: TRBJ2-1; cdr3_aa: CSAPGRHAFEQFF
v_call: TRBV3-1; j_call: TRBJ1-3; cdr3_aa: CASSQDTYSGNTIYF
v_call: TRBV29-1; j_call: TRBJ2-1; cdr3_aa: CSAAPGLAGMGWDNEQFF
v_call: TRBV11-2; j_call: TRBJ1-1; cdr3_aa: CASSPGTVLLNTEAFF
v_call: TRBV19; j_call: TRBJ1-5; cdr3_aa: CASSPRPLVIQPQHF
v_call: TRBV27; j_call: TRBJ2-7; cdr3_aa: CASSWENGEQYF